Listed below are T cell receptor beta chains from one sample, sequenced in a study of CD8 T cells in Susac syndrome. TCRdb re-called the immunoSEQ multiplex PCR reads with MiXCR, one entry per CDR3 protein. This table holds about 80,000 distinct CDR3 sequences, approximately 93% found once. The sequencing sample was made of CD8+ T cells from PBMCs. The receptor set was obtained from a human donor with Susac syndrome. Both conserved end residues are part of each CDR3. D genes are given only for firm matches. For some rows the clone size is stated as once, few or many, or as a class when expanded; others skip it.

V gene	clone size	D gene	J gene	CDR3 DNA	CDR3 protein
TRBV9	-	TRBD2	TRBJ2-1	TGTGCCAGTGGTAGCGGGAAAAGCTACAATGAGCAGTTCTTC	CASGSGKSYNEQFF
TRBV5-6	-	-	TRBJ2-7	TGTGCCAGCAGCTCGAGTGCATCCCTCCCCTACGAGCAGTACTTC	CASSSSASLPYEQYF
TRBV2	-	-	TRBJ2-2	TGTGCCAGCAGTGAAGGGCAGGGGTTAACCGGGGAGCTGTTTTTT	CASSEGQGLTGELFF
TRBV7-8	-	TRBD1	TRBJ1-5	TGTGCCAGCAGCTTAGAAGTTGGACAGGGAAGTCAGCCCCAGCATTTT	CASSLEVGQGSQPQHF
TRBV25-1	-	TRBD1	TRBJ1-1	TGTGCCAGCAGTGGACAGGGGAACACTGAAGCTTTCTTT	CASSGQGNTEAFF
TRBV2	-	-	TRBJ2-7	TGTGCCAGCAGTGGAGCGGTTGTCGTCTACGAGCAGTACTTC	CASSGAVVVYEQYF
TRBV4-3	-	TRBD2	TRBJ2-7	TGCGCCAGCAGCCAGGGACTAGCGGGAGGTGGTAGGCCCTACGAGCAGTACTTC	CASSQGLAGGGRPYEQYF
TRBV5-6	-	-	TRBJ1-2	TGTGCCAGCAGCCCGGGCACTGGCACAAGCTATGGCTACACCTTC	CASSPGTGTSYGYTF
TRBV20-1	few	-	TRBJ2-7	TGCAGTGCTAGTGGGGGTAGCTCCTACGAGCAGTACTTC	CSASGGSSYEQYF
TRBV20-1	-	-	TRBJ2-7	TGCAGTGTTGTTCCAGAGGCCTACGAGCAGTACTTC	CSVVPEAYEQYF
TRBV6-5	once	-	TRBJ1-3	TGTGCCACGGGACTGGACTCTGGAAACACCATATATTTT	CATGLDSGNTIYF
TRBV4-3	-	-	TRBJ2-2	TGCGCCAGCAGCCTTGGAGACAGAAACACCGGGGAGCTGTTTTTT	CASSLGDRNTGELFF
TRBV15	-	-	TRBJ1-4	TGTGCCACCAGCAGGGACTCCGGGAACAATAATGAAAAACTGTTTTTT	CATSRDSGNNNEKLFF
TRBV12-3/TRBV12-4	-	-	TRBJ1-1	TGTGCCAGCAGTTTAGCGCCCGGGGAGGCTGAAGCTTTCTTT	CASSLAPGEAEAFF
TRBV6-6	-	TRBD2	TRBJ2-5	TGTGGTACTGGGCTAGCGGAGGGAGAGACCCAGTACTTC	CGTGLAEGETQYF
TRBV19	-	TRBD2	TRBJ2-7	TGTGCCAGTAGCATCCTAGCGGGAGACTACGAGCAGTACTTC	CASSILAGDYEQYF
TRBV12-3/TRBV12-4	once	-	TRBJ2-5	TGTGCCAGCACCCTGGACCACCAAGAGACCCAGTACTTC	CASTLDHQETQYF
TRBV19	once	-	TRBJ2-1	TGTGCCAGTAGTCCCGGTAGGAATGAGCAGTTCTTC	CASSPGRNEQFF
TRBV4-1	-	-	TRBJ2-7	TGCGCCAGCAGCCAAGCCCCAGCAACAGGCTCCTACGAGCAGTACTTC	CASSQAPATGSYEQYF
TRBV7-6	-	-	TRBJ2-1	TGTGCCAGCAATAGGGGGAAGGGGGATGAGCAGTTCTTC	CASNRGKGDEQFF
TRBV20-1	-	TRBD2	TRBJ2-5	TGCAGTGCTAGAGACGGGGGGGCCCAAGAGACCCAGTACTTC	CSARDGGAQETQYF
TRBV13	-	-	TRBJ2-5	TGTGCCAGCAGCTTAGGAGAGGGAAGGGAGACCCAGTACTTC	CASSLGEGRETQYF
TRBV5-6	-	TRBD2	TRBJ2-5	TGTGCCAGCAGCTCGCGACTAGCGGGACTGCGGACCCAGTACTTC	CASSSRLAGLRTQYF
TRBV5-1	-	-	TRBJ2-5	TGCGCCAGCAGCCCGGAAGTGGGACCAGAGACCCAGTACTTC	CASSPEVGPETQYF
TRBV28	-	TRBD1	TRBJ2-3	TGTGCCAGCCGCCAGGGACAGGGAAAATACACAGATACGCAGTATTTT	CASRQGQGKYTDTQYF
TRBV19	-	-	TRBJ1-2	TGTGTCATAATCAGGGCCCCAATCTATGGCTACACCTTC	CVIIRAPIYGYTF
TRBV7-9	-	-	TRBJ1-1	TGTGCCAGCAGCTTAGTCTTGGGGAACACTGAAGCTTTCTTT	CASSLVLGNTEAFF
TRBV6-6	-	-	TRBJ2-1	TGTGCCAGCAGTGCAACCAATGAGCAGTTCTTC	CASSATNEQFF
TRBV27	-	-	TRBJ2-5	TGTGCCAGCAGCCCGGGCCGGAAAGGGGGATTGGAAGAGACCCAGTACTTC	CASSPGRKGGLEETQYF
TRBV6-5	-	-	TRBJ1-2	TGTGCCAGCAGTTACTCGATGGCAGGGTGGAATGGCTACACCTTC	CASSYSMAGWNGYTF
TRBV7-8	-	-	TRBJ1-5	TGTGCCAGCAGCTTAGCCTTTATAGGTGCGGGCAATCAGCCCCAGCATTTT	CASSLAFIGAGNQPQHF
TRBV20-1	-	TRBD1	TRBJ2-5	TGCAGTGCTAGAGATTGGGGGACAGGAGAAGAGACCCAGTACTTC	CSARDWGTGEETQYF
TRBV30	-	TRBD1	TRBJ2-7	TGTGCCTGGAGTGTACGTAGGACAGGGGGCTACTACGAGCAGTACTTC	CAWSVRRTGGYYEQYF
TRBV7-9	once	TRBD2	TRBJ2-5	TGTGCCAGCAGCGCGGGACTAGACGGCCCACAATCCGAAGAGACCCAGTACTTC	CASSAGLDGPQSEETQYF
TRBV25-1	-	-	TRBJ2-7	TGTGCCAGCAGTTCCAGGCTAAGTCCCTACGAGCAGTACTTC	CASSSRLSPYEQYF
TRBV6-2/TRBV6-3	-	-	TRBJ2-4	TGTGCCAGCAGTTACTCGAGCGGGCTAGCCAAAAACATTCAGTACTTC	CASSYSSGLAKNIQYF
TRBV9	-	-	TRBJ2-5	TGTGCCAGCAGCGGAGACGTGGATATCCCAGAGACCCAGTACTTC	CASSGDVDIPETQYF
TRBV30	-	TRBD2	TRBJ2-1	TGTGCCTGGAGTCCTCCTGCGGGAGAGTACAATGAGCAGTTCTTC	CAWSPPAGEYNEQFF